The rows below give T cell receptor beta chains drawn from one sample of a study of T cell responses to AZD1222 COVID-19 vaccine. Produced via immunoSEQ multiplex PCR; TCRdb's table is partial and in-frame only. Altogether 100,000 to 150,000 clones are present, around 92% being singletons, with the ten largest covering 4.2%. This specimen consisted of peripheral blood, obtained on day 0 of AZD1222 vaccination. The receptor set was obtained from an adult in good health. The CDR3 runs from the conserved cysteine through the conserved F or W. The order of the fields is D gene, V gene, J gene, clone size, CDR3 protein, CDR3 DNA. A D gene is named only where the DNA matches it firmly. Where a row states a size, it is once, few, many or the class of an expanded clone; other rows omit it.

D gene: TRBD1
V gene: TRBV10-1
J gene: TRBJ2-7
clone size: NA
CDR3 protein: CASSEAVGQGDPYEQYF
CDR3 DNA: TGCGCCAGCAGTGAGGCGGTTGGGCAGGGGGACCCCTACGAGCAGTACTTC

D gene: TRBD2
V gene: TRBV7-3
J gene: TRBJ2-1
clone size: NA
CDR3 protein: CASSSGLAPYNEQFF
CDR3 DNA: TGTGCCAGCAGCTCTGGACTAGCCCCCTACAATGAGCAGTTCTTC

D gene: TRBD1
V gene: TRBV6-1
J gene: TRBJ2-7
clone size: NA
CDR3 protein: CASSEGTGAGYEQYF
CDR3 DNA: TGTGCCAGCAGTGAAGGTACAGGGGCTGGCTACGAGCAGTACTTC

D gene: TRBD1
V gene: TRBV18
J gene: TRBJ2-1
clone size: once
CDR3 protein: CASSAGTGILNEQFF
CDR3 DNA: TGTGCCAGCTCAGCCGGGACAGGCATACTGAATGAGCAGTTCTTC

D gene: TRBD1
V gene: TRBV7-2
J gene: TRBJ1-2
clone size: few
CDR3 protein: CASSQDPGQEHGYTF
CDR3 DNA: TGTGCCAGCAGCCAAGACCCGGGACAGGAGCATGGCTACACCTTC

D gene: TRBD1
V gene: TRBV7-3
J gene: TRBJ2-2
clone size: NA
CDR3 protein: CASSLRGGQYGELFF
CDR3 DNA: TGTGCCAGCAGCTTAAGAGGGGGACAGTACGGGGAGCTGTTTTTT

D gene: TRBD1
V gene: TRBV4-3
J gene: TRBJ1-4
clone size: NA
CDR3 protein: CASSQRGQGKLFF
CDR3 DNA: TGCGCCAGCAGCCAAAGGGGGCAGGGAAAACTGTTTTTT

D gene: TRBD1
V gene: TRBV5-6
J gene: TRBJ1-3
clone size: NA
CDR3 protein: CASSLGTGKSSGNTIYF
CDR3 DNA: TGTGCCAGCAGCTTGGGGACAGGGAAGAGCTCTGGAAACACCATATATTTT

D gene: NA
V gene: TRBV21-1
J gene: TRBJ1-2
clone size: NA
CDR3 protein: CASTDRGQGYTF
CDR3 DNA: TGTGCCAGCACCGACAGGGGTCAGGGCTACACCTTC

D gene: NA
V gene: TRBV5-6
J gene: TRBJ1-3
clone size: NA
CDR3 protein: CASSLLQDLSGNTIYF
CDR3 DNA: TGTGCCAGCAGCTTGCTACAGGACCTCTCTGGAAACACCATATATTTT

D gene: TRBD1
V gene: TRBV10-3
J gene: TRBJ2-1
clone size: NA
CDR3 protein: CAISESWTGRNEQFF
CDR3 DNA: TGTGCCATCAGTGAGTCTTGGACAGGGAGGAATGAGCAGTTCTTC

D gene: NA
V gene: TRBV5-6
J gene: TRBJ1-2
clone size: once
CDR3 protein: CASSLRRRDYGYTF
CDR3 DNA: TGTGCCAGCAGCTTGAGGAGGAGAGATTATGGCTACACCTTC

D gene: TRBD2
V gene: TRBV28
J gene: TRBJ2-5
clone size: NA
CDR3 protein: CASCNGLAAQYF
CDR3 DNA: TGTGCCAGCTGTAACGGGCTAGCGGCCCAGTACTTC

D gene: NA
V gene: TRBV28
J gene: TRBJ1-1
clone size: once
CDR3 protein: CASFGTVVGTEAFF
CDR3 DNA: TGTGCCAGTTTCGGCACAGTCGTGGGCACTGAAGCTTTCTTT

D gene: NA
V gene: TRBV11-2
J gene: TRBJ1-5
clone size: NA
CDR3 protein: CASSFGSNQPQHF
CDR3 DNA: TGTGCCAGCAGCTTCGGGAGCAATCAGCCCCAGCATTTT

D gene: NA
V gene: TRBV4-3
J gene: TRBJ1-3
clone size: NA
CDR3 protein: CASSQEYGSGNTIYF
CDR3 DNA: TGCGCCAGCAGCCAGGAGTATGGGTCTGGAAACACCATATATTTT

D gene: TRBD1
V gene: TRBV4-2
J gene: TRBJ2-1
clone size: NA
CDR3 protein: CASSQLRDRKFF
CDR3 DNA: TGTGCCAGCAGCCAGCTCCGGGACAGAAAGTTCTTC

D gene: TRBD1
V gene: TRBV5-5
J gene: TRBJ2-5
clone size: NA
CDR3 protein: CASSGGTGVGQETQYF
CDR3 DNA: TGTGCCAGCAGCGGAGGGACAGGGGTCGGGCAAGAGACCCAGTACTTC

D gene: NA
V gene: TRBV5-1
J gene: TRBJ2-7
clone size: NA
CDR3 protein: CASSFVSGTGSSYEQYF
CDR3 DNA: TGCGCCAGCAGCTTTGTCTCCGGGACGGGGAGCTCCTACGAGCAGTACTTC

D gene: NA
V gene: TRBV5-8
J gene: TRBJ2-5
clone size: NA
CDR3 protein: CASSLSGAGGETQYF
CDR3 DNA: TGTGCCAGCAGCTTATCGGGGGCCGGCGGGGAGACCCAGTACTTC

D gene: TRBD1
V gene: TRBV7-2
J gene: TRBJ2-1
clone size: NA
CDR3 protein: CASSSQGQTYNEQFF
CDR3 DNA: TGTGCCAGCAGCTCCCAGGGACAGACCTACAATGAGCAGTTCTTC

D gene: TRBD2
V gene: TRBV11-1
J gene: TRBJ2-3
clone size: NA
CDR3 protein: CASSFSWAGAEDTQYF
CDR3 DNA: TGTGCCAGCAGCTTTTCGTGGGCGGGAGCAGAGGATACGCAGTATTTT

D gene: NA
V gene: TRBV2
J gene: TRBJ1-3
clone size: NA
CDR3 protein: CASMAGPNTIYF
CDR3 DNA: TGTGCCAGCATGGCGGGACCCAACACCATATATTTT

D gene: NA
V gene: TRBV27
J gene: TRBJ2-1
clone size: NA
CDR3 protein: CASSLGGTVYNEQFF
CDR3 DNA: TGTGCCAGCAGTTTGGGCGGGACGGTATACAATGAGCAGTTCTTC

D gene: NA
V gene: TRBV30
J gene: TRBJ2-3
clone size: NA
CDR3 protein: CAWSKTVSTDTQYF
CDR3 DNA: TGTGCCTGGAGTAAGACAGTCTCCACAGATACGCAGTATTTT

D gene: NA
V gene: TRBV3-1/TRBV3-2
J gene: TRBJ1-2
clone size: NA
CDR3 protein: CASSQSPQDLSGYTF
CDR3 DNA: TGTGCCAGCAGCCAGTCCCCCCAAGATCTGAGTGGCTACACCTTC

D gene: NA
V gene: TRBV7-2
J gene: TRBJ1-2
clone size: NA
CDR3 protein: CASSLIAGTAANTF
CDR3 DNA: TGTGCCAGCAGCTTAATCGCAGGGACCGCCGCTAACACCTTC

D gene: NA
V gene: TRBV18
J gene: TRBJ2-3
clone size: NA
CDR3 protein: CASSHGGPDTQYF
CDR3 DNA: TGTGCCAGCTCACACGGGGGACCAGATACGCAGTATTTT

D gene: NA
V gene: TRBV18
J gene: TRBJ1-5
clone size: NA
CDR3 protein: CASSRADKNQPQHF
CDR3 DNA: TGTGCCAGCTCACGGGCAGACAAGAATCAGCCCCAGCATTTT

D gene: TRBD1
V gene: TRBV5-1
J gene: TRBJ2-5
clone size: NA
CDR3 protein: CASSSGQGKETQYF
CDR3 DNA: TGCGCCAGCAGCTCGGGACAGGGGAAAGAGACCCAGTACTTC

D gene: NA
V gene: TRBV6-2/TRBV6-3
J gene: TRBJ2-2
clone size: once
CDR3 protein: CASSYLHLAPRELNTGELFF
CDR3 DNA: TGTGCCAGCAGTTACCTCCACCTCGCTCCCCGCGAACTAAACACCGGGGAGCTGTTTTTT

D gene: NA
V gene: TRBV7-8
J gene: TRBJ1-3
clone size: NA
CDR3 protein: CASSLVTGQSSGNTIYF
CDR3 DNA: TGTGCCAGCAGCTTAGTTACGGGTCAGAGCTCTGGAAACACCATATATTTT

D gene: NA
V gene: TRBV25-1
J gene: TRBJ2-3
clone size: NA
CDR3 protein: CASSDPGHTDTQYF
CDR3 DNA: TGTGCCAGCAGTGATCCAGGCCACACAGATACGCAGTATTTT

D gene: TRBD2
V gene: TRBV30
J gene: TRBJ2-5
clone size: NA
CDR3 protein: CAWTSHGRGETQYF
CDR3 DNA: TGTGCCTGGACCTCGCACGGGAGGGGGGAGACCCAGTACTTC

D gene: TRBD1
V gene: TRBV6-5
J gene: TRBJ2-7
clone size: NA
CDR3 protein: CASGRDRGPGEQYF
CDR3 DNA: TGTGCCAGCGGGCGGGACAGGGGGCCGGGGGAGCAGTACTTC

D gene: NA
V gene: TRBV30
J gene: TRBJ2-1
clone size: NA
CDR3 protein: CAHVRGLLLNEQFF
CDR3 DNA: TGTGCGCATGTTCGCGGTCTTCTGCTCAATGAGCAGTTCTTC

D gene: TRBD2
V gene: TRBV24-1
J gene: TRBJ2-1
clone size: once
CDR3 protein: CATSDHRTSGNSNEQFF
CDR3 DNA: TGTGCCACCAGTGATCACCGGACTAGCGGGAACTCTAATGAGCAGTTCTTC

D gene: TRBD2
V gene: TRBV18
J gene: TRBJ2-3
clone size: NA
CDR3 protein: CASSPLETSGSDTQYF
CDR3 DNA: TGTGCCAGCTCACCATTGGAGACTAGCGGCTCAGATACGCAGTATTTT

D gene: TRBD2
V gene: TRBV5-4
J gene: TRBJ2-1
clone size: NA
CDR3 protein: CASSTALAGDYNEQFF
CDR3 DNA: TGTGCCAGCAGCACCGCTCTAGCGGGAGACTACAATGAGCAGTTCTTC

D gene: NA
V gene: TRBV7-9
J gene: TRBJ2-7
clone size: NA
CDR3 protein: CASSPEWDPYEQYF
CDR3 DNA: TGTGCCAGCAGCCCCGAGTGGGACCCCTACGAGCAGTACTTC

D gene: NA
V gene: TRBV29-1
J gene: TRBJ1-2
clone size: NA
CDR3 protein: CSVWGQGGYTF
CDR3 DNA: TGCAGCGTCTGGGGGCAAGGTGGCTACACCTTC

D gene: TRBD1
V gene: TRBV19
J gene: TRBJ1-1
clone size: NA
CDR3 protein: CASSLGQGGTEAFF
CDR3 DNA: TGTGCCAGTAGCCTCGGACAGGGAGGAACTGAAGCTTTCTTT

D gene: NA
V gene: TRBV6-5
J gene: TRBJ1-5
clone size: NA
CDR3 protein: CASSYDGRQPQHF
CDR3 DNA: TGTGCCAGCAGTTACGACGGACGACAGCCCCAGCATTTT

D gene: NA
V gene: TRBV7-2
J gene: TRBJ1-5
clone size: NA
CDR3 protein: CASSQDSNQPQHF
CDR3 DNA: TGTGCCAGCAGCCAAGATAGCAATCAGCCCCAGCATTTT

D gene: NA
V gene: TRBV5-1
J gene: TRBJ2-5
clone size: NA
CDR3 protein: CASSLAGFQETQYF
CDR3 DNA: TGCGCCAGCAGCTTGGCCGGTTTTCAAGAGACCCAGTACTTC

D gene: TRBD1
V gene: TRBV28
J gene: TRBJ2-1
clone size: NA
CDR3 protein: CASTKGAGASYNEQFF
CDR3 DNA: TGTGCCAGCACCAAGGGGGCCGGGGCCTCCTACAATGAGCAGTTCTTC

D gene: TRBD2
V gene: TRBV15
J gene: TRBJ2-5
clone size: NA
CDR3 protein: CATSIGTSGGKETQYF
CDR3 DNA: TGTGCCACCAGCATCGGTACTAGCGGGGGGAAAGAGACCCAGTACTTC

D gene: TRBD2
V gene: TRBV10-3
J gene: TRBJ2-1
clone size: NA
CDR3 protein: CAISAAVGLASVEQFF
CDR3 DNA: TGTGCCATCAGTGCCGCCGTTGGACTAGCATCAGTCGAGCAGTTCTTC

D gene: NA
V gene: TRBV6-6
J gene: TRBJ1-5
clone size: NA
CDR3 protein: CASSPTGRGREQPQHF
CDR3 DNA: TGTGCCAGCAGCCCGACGGGTAGAGGCCGGGAACAGCCCCAGCATTTT

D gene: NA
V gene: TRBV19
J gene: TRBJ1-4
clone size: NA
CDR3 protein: CASSISWDPFEKLFF
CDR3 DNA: TGTGCCAGTAGTATAAGCTGGGACCCCTTTGAAAAACTGTTTTTT